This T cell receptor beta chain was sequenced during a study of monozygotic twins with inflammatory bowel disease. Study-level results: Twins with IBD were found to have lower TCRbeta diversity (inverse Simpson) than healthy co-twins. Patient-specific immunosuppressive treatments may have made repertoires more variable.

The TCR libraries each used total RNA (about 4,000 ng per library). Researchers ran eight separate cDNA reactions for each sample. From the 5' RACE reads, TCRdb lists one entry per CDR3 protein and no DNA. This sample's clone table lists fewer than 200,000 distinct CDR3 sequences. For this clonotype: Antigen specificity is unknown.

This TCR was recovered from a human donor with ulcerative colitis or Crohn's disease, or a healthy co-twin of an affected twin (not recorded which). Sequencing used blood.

The CDR3 loop is CASSDSVFGDTGELFF. The chain combines TRBV2 with TRBJ2-2. Germline CDR1 reads SNHLY; CDR2 reads FYNNEI. The length of the CDR3 is 16 residues. The whole variable domain, filled in from reference TRBV2 and TRBJ2-2, reads EPEVTQTPSHQVTQMGQEVILRCVPISNHLYFYWYRQILGQKVEFLVSFYNNEISEKSEIFDDQFSVERPDGSNFTLKIRSTKLEDSAMYFCASSDSVFGDTGELFFGEGSRLTVL.